Listed below are T cell receptor beta chains from one sample, sequenced in a study of blood T cell repertoires in COVID-19. Data came from immunoSEQ multiplex PCR; TCRdb stores just in-frame clones and leaves some out. The table shows 60,000 to 90,000 clones, with roughly 87% occurring only once. The specimen was peripheral blood. These receptors all come from an elderly woman with active or convalescent COVID-19. Each CDR3 is given without its conserved first and last residue. A D gene is named only where the DNA matches it firmly. A clone size is listed for some rows: how often the clone was seen (once, few, many), or a class if it is expanded.

size	D	V	CDR3
-	TRBD1	TRBV11-2	ASSFIGGDTEAF
-	-	TRBV4-1	ASSQERIGGARNTQY
-	-	TRBV18	ASSLQQGYTEAF
-	-	TRBV14	ASSRVARVAKVGTGELF
-	-	TRBV7-9	ASSSPDIPTYEQY
few	-	TRBV30	AWSVGFSQPQH
-	TRBD1	TRBV19	ASSGETGGGTEAF
once	TRBD1	TRBV5-4	ASSQGQGRAEAF
-	TRBD1	TRBV11-2	ASSPGDRIGKLF
-	TRBD2	TRBV6-2/TRBV6-3	ASSYPGTSGRARDTQY
-	TRBD2	TRBV7-2	ASSLARGFDRGAV
-	-	TRBV12-3/TRBV12-4	ASTLGGAGYT
-	-	TRBV5-6	ASSRGGGRGAVTEAF
-	TRBD1	TRBV28	ASSVLSGTGGKVGGGYT
-	TRBD1	TRBV5-4	ASSLDRGLSYEQY
-	TRBD1	TRBV7-9	ASSTGVVETQY
-	TRBD1	TRBV27	ATSRGIRYEQY
-	-	TRBV28	ASSFSYGTPNTEAF
-	TRBD1	TRBV20-1	SAGTGRLAF
-	TRBD1	TRBV27	ASSLQRQGAYSYEQY
-	-	TRBV28	ASSGLIAFLSYEQY
-	-	TRBV5-1	ASSLVGIPRGSYEQY
-	-	TRBV4-2	ASSQDLYGTYEQY
-	TRBD1	TRBV10-3	AIRGQGIGTDTQY
once	-	TRBV28	ASSLPSRSGPFYGYT
-	-	TRBV5-6	ASSLRGLAKNIQY
-	-	TRBV6-5	ASSWTATNEKLF
-	TRBD1	TRBV28	ASSLNRGLGYT
-	-	TRBV14	ASSQALPRGNEQF
-	-	TRBV5-1	ASSSSDTEAF
many	-	TRBV7-9	ASSPTGETQY
-	-	TRBV19	ASRTGTPVDTQY
-	-	TRBV7-2	ASSLRDLQNNEQF
-	-	TRBV27	ASSRGQTNEKLF
-	-	TRBV18	ASSPNRNTEAF
-	-	TRBV29-1	SVERAGELF
-	TRBD1	TRBV9	ASRGGGQGTDYGYT
-	-	TRBV5-4	ASSLAGGTNEKLF
-	-	TRBV11-2	ASSRNRRAEAF
-	TRBD1	TRBV29-1	SVAGTEDYGYT
-	-	TRBV7-9	ASSSTEQETQY
-	TRBD1	TRBV6-5	ASSYTNRGVHTEAF
once	-	TRBV19	ASKRSPRSSYNEQF
-	-	TRBV4-2	ASSQDYPAGRTLH
-	TRBD1	TRBV6-4	ASSPRDRASYEQY
once	-	TRBV27	ASSLSGTGELF
-	-	TRBV4-3	ASSQGRPWGPRLVFPEQY
-	TRBD1	TRBV7-2	ASLPGQGGRNEQF
-	TRBD2	TRBV6-2/TRBV6-3	ASSWGAGGPN
once	-	TRBV18	ASSPGLSETQY
-	TRBD1	TRBV7-6	ASSLQTGANTEAF
-	-	TRBV28	ASRGQRPYEQY
-	TRBD1	TRBV30	AWRTPGQGHLFEQY